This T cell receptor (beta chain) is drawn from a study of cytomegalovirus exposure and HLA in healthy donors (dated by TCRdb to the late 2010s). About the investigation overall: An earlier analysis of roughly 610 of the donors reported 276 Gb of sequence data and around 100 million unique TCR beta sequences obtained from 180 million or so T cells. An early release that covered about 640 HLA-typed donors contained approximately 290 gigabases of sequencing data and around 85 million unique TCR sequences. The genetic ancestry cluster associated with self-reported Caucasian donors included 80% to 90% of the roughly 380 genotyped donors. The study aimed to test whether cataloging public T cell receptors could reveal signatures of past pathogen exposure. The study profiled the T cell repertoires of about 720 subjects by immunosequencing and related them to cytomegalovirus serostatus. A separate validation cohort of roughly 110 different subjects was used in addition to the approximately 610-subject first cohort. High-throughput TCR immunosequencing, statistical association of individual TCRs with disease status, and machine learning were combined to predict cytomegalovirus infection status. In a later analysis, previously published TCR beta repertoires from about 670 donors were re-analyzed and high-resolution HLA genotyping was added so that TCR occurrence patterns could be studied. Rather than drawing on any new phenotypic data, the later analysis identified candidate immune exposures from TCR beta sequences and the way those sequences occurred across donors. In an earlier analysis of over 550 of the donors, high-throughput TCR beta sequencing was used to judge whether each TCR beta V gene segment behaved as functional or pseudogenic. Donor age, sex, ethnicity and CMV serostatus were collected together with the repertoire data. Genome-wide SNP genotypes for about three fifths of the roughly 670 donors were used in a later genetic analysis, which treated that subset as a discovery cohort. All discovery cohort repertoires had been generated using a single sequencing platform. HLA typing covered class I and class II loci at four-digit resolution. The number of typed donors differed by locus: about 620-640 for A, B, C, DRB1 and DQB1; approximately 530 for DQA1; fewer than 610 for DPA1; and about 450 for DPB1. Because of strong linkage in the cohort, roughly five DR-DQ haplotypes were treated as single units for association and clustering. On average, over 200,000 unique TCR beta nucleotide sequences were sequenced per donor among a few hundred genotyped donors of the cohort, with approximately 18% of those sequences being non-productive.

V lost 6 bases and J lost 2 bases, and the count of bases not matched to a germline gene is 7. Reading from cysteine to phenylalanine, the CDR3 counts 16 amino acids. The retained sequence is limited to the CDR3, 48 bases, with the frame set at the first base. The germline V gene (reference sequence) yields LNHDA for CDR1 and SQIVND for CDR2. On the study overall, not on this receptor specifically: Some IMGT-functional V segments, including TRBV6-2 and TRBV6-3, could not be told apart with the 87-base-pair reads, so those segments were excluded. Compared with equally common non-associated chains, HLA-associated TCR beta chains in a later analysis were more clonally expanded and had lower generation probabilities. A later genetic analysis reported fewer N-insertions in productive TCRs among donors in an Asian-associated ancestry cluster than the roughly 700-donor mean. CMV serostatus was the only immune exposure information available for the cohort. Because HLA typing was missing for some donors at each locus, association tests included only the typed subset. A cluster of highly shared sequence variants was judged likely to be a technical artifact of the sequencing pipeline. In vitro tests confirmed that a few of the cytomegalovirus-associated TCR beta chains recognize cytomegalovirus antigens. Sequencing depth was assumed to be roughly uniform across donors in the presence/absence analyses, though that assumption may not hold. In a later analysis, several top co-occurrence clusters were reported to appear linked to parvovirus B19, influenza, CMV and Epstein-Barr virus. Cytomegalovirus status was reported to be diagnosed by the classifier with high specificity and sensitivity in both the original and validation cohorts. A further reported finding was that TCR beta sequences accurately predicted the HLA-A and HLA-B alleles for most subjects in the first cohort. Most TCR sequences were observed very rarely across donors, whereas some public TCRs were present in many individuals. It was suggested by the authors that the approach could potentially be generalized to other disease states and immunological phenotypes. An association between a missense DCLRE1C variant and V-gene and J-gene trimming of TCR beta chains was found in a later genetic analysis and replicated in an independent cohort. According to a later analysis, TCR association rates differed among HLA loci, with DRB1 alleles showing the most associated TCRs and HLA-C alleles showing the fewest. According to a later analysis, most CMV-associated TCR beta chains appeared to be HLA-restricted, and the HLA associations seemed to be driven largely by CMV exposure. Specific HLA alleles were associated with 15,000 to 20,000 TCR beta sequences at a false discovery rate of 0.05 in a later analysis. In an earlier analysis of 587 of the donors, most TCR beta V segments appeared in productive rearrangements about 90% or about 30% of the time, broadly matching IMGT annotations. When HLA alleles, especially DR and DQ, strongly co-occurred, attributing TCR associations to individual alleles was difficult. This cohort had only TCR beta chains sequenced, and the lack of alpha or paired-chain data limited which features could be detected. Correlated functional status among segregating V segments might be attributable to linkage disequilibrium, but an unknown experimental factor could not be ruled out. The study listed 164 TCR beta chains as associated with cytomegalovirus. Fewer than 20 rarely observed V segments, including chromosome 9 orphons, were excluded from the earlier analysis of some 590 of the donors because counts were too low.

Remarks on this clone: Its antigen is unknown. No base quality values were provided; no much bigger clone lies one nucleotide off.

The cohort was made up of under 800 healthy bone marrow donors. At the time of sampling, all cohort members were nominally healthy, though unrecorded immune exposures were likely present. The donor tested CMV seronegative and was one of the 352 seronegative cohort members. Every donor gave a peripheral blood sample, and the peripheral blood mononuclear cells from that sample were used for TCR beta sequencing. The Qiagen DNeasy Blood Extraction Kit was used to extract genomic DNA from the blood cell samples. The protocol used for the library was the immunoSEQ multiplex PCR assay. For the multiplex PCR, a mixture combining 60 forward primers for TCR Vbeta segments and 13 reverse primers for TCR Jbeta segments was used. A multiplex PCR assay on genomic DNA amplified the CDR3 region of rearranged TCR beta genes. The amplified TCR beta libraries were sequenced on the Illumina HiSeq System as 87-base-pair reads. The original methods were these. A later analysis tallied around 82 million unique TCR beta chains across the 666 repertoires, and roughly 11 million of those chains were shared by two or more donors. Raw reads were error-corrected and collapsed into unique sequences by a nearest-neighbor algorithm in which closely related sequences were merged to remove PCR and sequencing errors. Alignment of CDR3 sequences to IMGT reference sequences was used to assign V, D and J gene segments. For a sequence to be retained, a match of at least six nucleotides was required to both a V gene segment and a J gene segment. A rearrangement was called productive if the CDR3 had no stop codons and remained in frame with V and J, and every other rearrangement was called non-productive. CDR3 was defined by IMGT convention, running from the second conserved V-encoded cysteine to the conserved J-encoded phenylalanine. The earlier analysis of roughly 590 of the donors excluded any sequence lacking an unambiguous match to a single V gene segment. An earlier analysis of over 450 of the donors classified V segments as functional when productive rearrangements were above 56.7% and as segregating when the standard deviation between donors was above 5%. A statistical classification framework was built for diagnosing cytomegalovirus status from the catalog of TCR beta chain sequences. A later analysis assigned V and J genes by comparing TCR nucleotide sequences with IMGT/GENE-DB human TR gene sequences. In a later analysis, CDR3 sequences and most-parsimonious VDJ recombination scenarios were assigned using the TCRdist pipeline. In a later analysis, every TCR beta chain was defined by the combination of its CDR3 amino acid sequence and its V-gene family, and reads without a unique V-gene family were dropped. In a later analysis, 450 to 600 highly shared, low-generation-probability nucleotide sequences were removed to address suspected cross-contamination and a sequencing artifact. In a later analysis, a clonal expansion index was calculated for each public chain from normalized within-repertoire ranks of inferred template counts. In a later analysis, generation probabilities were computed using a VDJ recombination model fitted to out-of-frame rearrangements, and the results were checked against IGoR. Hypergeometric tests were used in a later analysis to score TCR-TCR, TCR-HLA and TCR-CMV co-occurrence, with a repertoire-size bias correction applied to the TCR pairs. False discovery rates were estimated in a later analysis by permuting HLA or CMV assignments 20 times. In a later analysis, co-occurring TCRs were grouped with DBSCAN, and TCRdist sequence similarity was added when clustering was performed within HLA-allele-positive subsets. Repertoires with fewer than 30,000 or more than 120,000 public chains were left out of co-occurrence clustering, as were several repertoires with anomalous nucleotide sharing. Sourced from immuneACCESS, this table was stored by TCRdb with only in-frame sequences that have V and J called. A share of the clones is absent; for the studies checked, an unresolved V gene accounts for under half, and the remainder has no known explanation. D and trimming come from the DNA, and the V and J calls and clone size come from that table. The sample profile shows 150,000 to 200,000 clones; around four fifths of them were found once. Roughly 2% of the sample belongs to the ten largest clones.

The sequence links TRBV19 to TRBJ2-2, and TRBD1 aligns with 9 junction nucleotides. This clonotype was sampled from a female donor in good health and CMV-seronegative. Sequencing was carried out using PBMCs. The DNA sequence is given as TGTGCCAGTAGGATAACAGGGGGCGCAAACACCGGGGAGCTGTTTTTT. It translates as CASRITGGANTGELFF.